The 9 T cell receptor beta chains below were found in one sample sequenced in a study of siplizumab effects on memory and regulatory T cells. The protocol was immunoSEQ multiplex PCR, while the TCRdb copy is restricted to in-frame clones and leaves out a portion. The sample consists of 100,000 or so clones, more than 85% of them appearing once. What was sequenced was CD4+ T cells sorted from blood. The receptors originated from a human donor in good health.

The chain has TRBV10-1 and TRBJ2-2, with 8 bases identical to TRBD2. The germline V gene encodes CDR1 WNHNN and CDR2 SYGVQD (reference sequence). Germline trimming cut 4 bases from V and 5 bases from J; bases unmatched to any gene: 3. This CDR3 comprises 14 residues. The DNA of the CDR3 is TGCGCCAGCAGTGGCGGGGGGACGACCGGGGAGCTGTTTTTT. Its translation is CASSGGGTTGELFF.

This clone has a handful of counts. V is TRBV6-1 and J is TRBJ1-2; 7 bases fit TRBD1. The CDR3 runs to 14 residues. J lost 7 bases, V lost 3 bases, and 8 bases had no gene match. The germline V gene encodes CDR1 MNHNS and CDR2 SASEGT. In DNA form, the CDR3 reads TGTGCCAGCAGTGAGGTACAGGGGAGGGGTGGCTACACCTTC. This codes for CASSEVQGRGGYTF.

This clone appeared a few times. This chain joins TRBV7-9 and TRBJ1-5; tentative D call: TRBD1 (6 bases). Trimming took 10 bases from V and 4 from J, leaving 14 bases between them. The CDR3 extends over 13 amino acids. In germline, CDR1 is SEHNR, CDR2 FQNEAQ (reference sequence). CDR3 protein: CATTGQPNQPQHF. Written as DNA, the CDR3 is TGTGCCACGACTGGACAGCCTAATCAGCCCCAGCATTTT.

In this sample, this clone turned up a few times. The chain has TRBV5-1 and TRBJ1-5; D is possibly TRBD1 (5 bases). The CDR3 has 15 residues. V dropped 2 bases and J dropped 5 bases, with 14 bases sitting between them. Germline CDR1 SGHRS, CDR2 YFSETQ. The CDR3 DNA is TGCGCCAGCAGCTTCTCCGGGTCCAGGGATCAGCCCCAGCATTTT. Translating gives CASSFSGSRDQPQHF.

This chain links TRBV5-4 with TRBJ2-1, with a tentative D call TRBD2 (6 bases). CDR3 length equals 17 residues. The germline V gene has CDR1 SGHNT and CDR2 YYREEE (reference sequence). The V and J ends lost 4 bases and 5 bases respectively, with 22 bases between them. The CDR3 is CASSRTPGTGPNNEQFF. DNA for the CDR3: TGTGCCAGCAGCCGAACCCCCGGGACTGGCCCTAACAATGAGCAGTTCTTC.

The genes are TRBV30 and TRBJ2-7, with a tentative D call TRBD1 (8 bases). CDR3 length equals 15 residues. Germline V gene data show CDR1 as GTSNPN and CDR2 as SVGIG (reference sequence). V was clipped by 4 bases and J by 1 base, with 17 bases between them. This CDR3 is CAWTITGGGSYEQYF. The CDR3 coding sequence is TGTGCCTGGACCATCACAGGGGGAGGGTCCTACGAGCAGTACTTC.

This chain connects TRBV5-1 to TRBJ1-1; D is perhaps TRBD1 (6 bases). The CDR3 has 16 residues. V was clipped by 5 bases and J by 0 bases, with 17 bases between them. Germline CDR1 reads SGHRS; CDR2 reads YFSETQ. The CDR3 is CASRPGGAQMNTEAFF. CDR3 nucleotides: TGCGCCAGCAGGCCCGGGGGGGCCCAAATGAACACTGAAGCTTTCTTT.

The chain uses TRBV5-1 and TRBJ2-3; 7 bases are shared with TRBD1. The CDR3 is 14 residues long. CDR1 and CDR2 (germline): SGHRS, YFSETQ. V dropped 4 bases and J dropped 7; count of bases not matched to a gene: 9. In DNA, the CDR3 is TGCGCCAGCAGCCCCGGACAGGATCGGAATACGCAGTATTTT. This gives the protein CASSPGQDRNTQYF.

This chain connects TRBV7-2 to TRBJ2-5; D gene ambiguous. CDR1 is SGHTA, CDR2 FQGNSA, per germline. This CDR3 has 14 residues. Trimming removed 4 bases at V and 1 base at J, with 10 bases between. The DNA of the CDR3 is TGTGCCAGCAGCTCTTCGAGGATCCAAGAGACCCAGTACTTC. Protein product: CASSSSRIQETQYF.